The entry below describes one TCR beta chain. The data stem from a study of blood T cell repertoires in COVID-19. About the study: Italy, Spain and the United States were the sources of the convalescent and acute COVID-19 samples. PBMCs, B-cell-depleted T cells, or T cells provided the cDNA or gDNA that made up the material.

Germline CDR1 LNHDA, CDR2 SQIVND (reference sequence). Between the trimmed V and J ends, which lost 2 bases and 7 bases, there was a span of 14 bases. This CDR3 has 14 residues. Measured with immunoSEQ multiplex PCR; TCRdb has only the in-frame clones, and not every one. This sample has nearly 90,000 clones, with about 91% found just once. Sequencing was done on a sample of peripheral blood. The rearrangement uses TRBV19 and TRBJ1-2, with a tentative D call TRBD1 (6 bases). The sequence derives from a man between 60 and 75 years old with acute or convalescent COVID-19. The CDR3 nucleotides are TGTGCCAGTAGTATACCAGGGGAGGGGAGTGGCTACACCTTC. Residues: CASSIPGEGSGYTF.